The T cell receptor (beta chain) under discussion was sequenced for a study of STAT5B mutations in CD4+ large granular lymphocyte leukemia. Study-wide points: The CD4+ versus CD8+ T-LGLL clonality difference may reflect limited sample size. Top patient clones used TRBV06 genes more often: 8/27 versus 2/35 in controls.

The CDR3 runs to 15 residues. Germline CDR1 and CDR2: SNHLY and FYNNEI. V was pared by 6 bases and J by 1 base, with 8 bases of the junction left unmatched. Data came from immunoSEQ multiplex PCR; TCRdb stores just in-frame clones and leaves some out. The sample records about 21,000 clones, around 70% being singletons. As regards this clone: Antigen: not known.

The chain carries TRBV2 and TRBJ2-5, with 7 bases identical to TRBD2. The TCR originated in a human donor in good health. Material: CD4+ T cells from blood buffy coats. CDR3 sequence reads: CASRRSTSSQETQYF. The CDR3 DNA is TGTGCCAGCAGGCGATCGACTAGCAGCCAAGAGACCCAGTACTTC.